The 19 T cell receptor beta chains below come from one sample, sequenced in a study of identical twins. TCRdb called the 5' RACE reads again in MiXCR, with one record for every CDR3 protein. The sample has about 210,000 distinct CDR3 sequences; roughly 10% are singletons. Material: memory (CD45RO+) T cells sorted from blood. The receptor set was obtained from a woman aged 18-29 years in good health.

The chain joins TRBV5-1 to TRBJ1-4; unclear D gene. This CDR3 contains 15 residues. V lost 3 bases, J lost 5 bases, and 14 bases lay in between. Germline V lookup: CDR1 SGHRS, CDR2 YFSETQ. CDR3 sequence reads: CASSWATTRNEKLFF. The CDR3 DNA follows: TGCGCCAGCAGCTGGGCGACGACTCGGAATGAAAAACTGTTTTTT.

This clonotype was picked up many times. V gene TRBV12-3 or TRBV12-4 combines with J gene TRBJ2-5; possible D gene TRBD2, 5 bases. CDR3 length equals 15 residues. Trimming took 3 bases from V and 5 from J, leaving 16 bases between them. CDR3 DNA sequence: TGTGCCAGCAGTTTGGTATCGGGGAGAGGGGAGACCCAGTACTTC. Its translation: CASSLVSGRGETQYF.

The chain is built from TRBV27 and TRBJ2-3; D is possibly TRBD1 or TRBD2 (5 bases each). CDR1 and CDR2 (germline): MNHEY, SMNVEV (reference sequence). The V end was cut by 4 bases, the J end by 0 bases, with 11 bases between. The CDR3 totals 15 residues. CDR3 DNA sequence: TGTGCCAGCAGTTACTGGGGGACCAGCACAGATACGCAGTATTTT. Translation: CASSYWGTSTDTQYF.

This clonotype was counted only a few times. The chain combines TRBV6-2 or TRBV6-3 with TRBJ2-7, with D perhaps matching TRBD2 (6 bases). In germline, CDR1 is MNHEY, CDR2 SVGEGT. V lost 6 bases and J 6 bases, leaving 21 bases between the germline ends. The CDR3 is 15 residues long. CDR3 region: CASSPAGSRESEQYF. The CDR3 nucleotides are TGTGCCAGCAGCCCGGCCGGGAGTCGCGAATCCGAGCAGTACTTC.

This clonotype was seen only a few times. J is TRBJ2-7 and V is TRBV2; 9 positions match TRBD1. V lost 8 bases to trimming and J lost 0 bases; unmatched junction nucleotides: 20. Germline assignment: CDR1 SNHLY and CDR2 FYNNEI. The CDR3 contains 19 residues. This CDR3 reads CASGSLRGQGPRSSYEQYF. The DNA of the CDR3 is TGTGCCAGCGGGAGCCTCCGGGGACAGGGTCCTCGGAGCTCCTACGAGCAGTACTTC.

At least ten counts were recorded for this clonotype. The rearrangement joins TRBV12-3 or TRBV12-4 to TRBJ2-7; 8 bases are shared with TRBD2. CDR3 length equals 14 residues. Trimming removed 6 bases from V and 5 bases from J; junction bases left unmatched: 9. The CDR3 DNA sequence: TGTGCCAGCAGCTCCTCAGCGGGAGTCGACGAGCAGTACTTC. Translation: CASSSSAGVDEQYF.

The V call is TRBV7-9, the J call TRBJ2-7; D is perhaps TRBD2 (6 bases). The CDR3 totals 13 residues. Germline values: CDR1 SEHNR, CDR2 FQNEAQ (reference sequence). Trimming removed 8 bases at V and 5 bases at J, with 16 bases between. The DNA of the CDR3 is TGTGCCAGCTCCGGGGGACTTTTCGACGAGCAGTACTTC. It translates to CASSGGLFDEQYF.

V usage is TRBV10-3 and J usage is TRBJ2-1; 8 positions agree with TRBD2. CDR3 length: 14 residues. The germline gives CDR1 ENHRY, CDR2 SYGVKD. The V and J ends lost 11 bases and 9 bases, in that order; junction bases with no gene match: 15. CDR3 nucleotide sequence: TGTGCCGCATCGATCGGGGGGGCCGGGGGTGAGCAGTTCTTC. Translating gives CAASIGGAGGEQFF.

The chain recombines TRBV4-2 with TRBJ1-1; D perhaps matches TRBD1 (5 bases). The CDR3 runs to 17 residues. Trimming removed 1 base at V and 1 base at J, with 16 bases between. Looked up from germline, CDR1 is LGHNA and CDR2 is YNFKEQ. DNA of the CDR3: TGTGCCAGCAGCCAAGGAGCAGGTGGGGGGGGGAACACTGAAGCTTTCTTT. This encodes CASSQGAGGGGNTEAFF.

The rearrangement uses TRBV20-1 and TRBJ2-3; D is perhaps TRBD2 (6 bases). Germline V gene data show CDR1 as DFQATT and CDR2 as SNEGSKA (reference sequence). V was shortened by 6 bases and J by 2 bases, with 12 bases between the two germline ends. This CDR3 comprises 13 residues. In DNA form, the CDR3 reads TGCAGTGCCCTGGGACTGTTCACAGATACGCAGTATTTT. As protein: CSALGLFTDTQYF.

The chain employs TRBV19 and TRBJ2-5; no clear D. V was clipped by 4 bases and J by 3 bases, with 12 bases between them. This CDR3 spans 14 amino acids. Germline values: CDR1 LNHDA, CDR2 SQIVND (reference sequence). CDR3 protein: CASSKWEGEETQYF. Written as DNA, the CDR3 is TGTGCCAGTAGTAAGTGGGAAGGAGAAGAGACCCAGTACTTC.

The rearrangement uses TRBV15 and TRBJ2-1; TRBD2 matches 9 bases. The V gene end was trimmed by 2 bases and the J gene end by 7 bases; junction bases not matched to a gene: 12. Germline CDR1 is LNHNV and CDR2 is YYDKDF (reference sequence). The CDR3 has 17 residues. Here the CDR3 DNA reads TGTGCCACCAGCAGATCAGGGAGCGGGGGGACGGGGAATGAGCAGTTCTTC. Translation gives CATSRSGSGGTGNEQFF. Together with reference TRBV15 and TRBJ2-1, the CDR3 gives the full variable domain: DAMVIQNPRYQVTQFGKPVTLSCSQTLNHNVMYWYQQKSSQAPKLLFHYYDKDFNNEADTPDNFQSRRPNTSFCFLDIRSPGLGDTAMYLCATSRSGSGGTGNEQFFGPGTRLTVL.

This clonotype was observed a handful of times. The chain links TRBV20-1 to TRBJ2-7; tentatively, D is TRBD2 (6 bases). Germline V gene lookup returns CDR1 DFQATT and CDR2 SNEGSKA (reference sequence). V was cut by 0 bases and J by 10 bases, with 37 bases left in between. This CDR3 has 20 amino acids. CDR3 region: CSARDNRGLRIVGGTRHQYF. CDR3 DNA sequence: TGCAGTGCTAGAGATAATCGGGGTTTACGTATCGTGGGAGGTACGAGACATCAGTACTTC.

V and J are TRBV27 and TRBJ2-5; TRBD1 matches 7 bases. Germline V lookup: CDR1 MNHEY, CDR2 SMNVEV (reference sequence). The CDR3 covers 14 residues. Trimming at V came to 2 bases and at J to 4 bases, leaving 4 bases not matched to a gene. The CDR3 here is CASSLVSGGETQYF. As DNA, the CDR3 is TGTGCCAGCAGTTTAGTGTCAGGGGGAGAGACCCAGTACTTC.

In this sample, this clonotype turned up a few times. The genes are TRBV3-1 and TRBJ1-2, with a weak D call TRBD1 (6 bases). The V gene's germline CDR1 is LGHDT and CDR2 YNNKEL (reference sequence). The CDR3 runs to 13 residues. The V end lost 2 bases, the J end lost 6 bases, and 10 bases lay between the germline ends. CDR3 DNA sequence: TGTGCCAGCAGCCAAAACAGGGTGGATGGCTACACCTTC. The encoded protein is CASSQNRVDGYTF.

The V call is TRBV7-6, the J call TRBJ2-7, with 14 bases aligning to TRBD2. Unmatched junction bases numbered 5, after V lost 1 base and J lost 3 bases. Looked up from germline, CDR1 is SGHVS and CDR2 is FNYEAQ. The CDR3 is 17 amino acids. The DNA for the CDR3 is TGTGCCAGCAGCTTAGACCCCGGGACTAGCGGGGGCTACGAGCAGTACTTC. Translating it yields CASSLDPGTSGGYEQYF.

This clonotype was seen only a few times. The V call is TRBV11-3, the J call TRBJ2-1; D remains ambiguous. Germline CDR1 and CDR2: SGHNT and YENEEA. V was cut by 0 bases and J by 1 base, with 7 bases left in between. The CDR3 has 15 residues. The CDR3 region has the DNA TGTGCCAGCAGCTTAGACGAGTTTTCCTACAATGAGCAGTTCTTC. It yields the protein CASSLDEFSYNEQFF.

The CDR3 region is CASDAGLGGANVLTF. The CDR3 DNA follows: TGTGCCAGCGATGCAGGTCTCGGAGGGGCCAACGTCCTGACTTTC. The chain employs TRBV6-2 or TRBV6-3 and TRBJ2-6; D is unresolved. The ends were cut back, 8 bases at V and 4 bases at J, with 15 bases in the middle. The CDR3 has 15 amino acids. Germline-derived CDR1 and CDR2 are MNHEY and SVGEGT.

This chain links TRBV18 with TRBJ2-5; no clear D. The ends were cut back, 2 bases at V and 5 bases at J, with 9 bases in the middle. The germline V gene has CDR1 KGHSH and CDR2 LQKENI. The CDR3 is made up of 13 amino acids. In nucleotides, the CDR3 is TGTGCCAGCTCACCAGCTGGTCCCGAGACCCAGTACTTC. This gives the protein CASSPAGPETQYF.